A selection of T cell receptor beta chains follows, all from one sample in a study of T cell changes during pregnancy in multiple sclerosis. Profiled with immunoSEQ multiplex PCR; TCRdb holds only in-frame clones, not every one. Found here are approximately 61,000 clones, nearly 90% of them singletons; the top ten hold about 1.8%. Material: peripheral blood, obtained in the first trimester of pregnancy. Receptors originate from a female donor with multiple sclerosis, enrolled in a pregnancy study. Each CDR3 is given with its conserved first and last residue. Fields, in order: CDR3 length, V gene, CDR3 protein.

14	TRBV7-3	CASSLGSIGETQYF
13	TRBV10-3	CAISDPGNQPQHF
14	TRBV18	CASSTQGLGETQYF
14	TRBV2	CASSINRGNQPQHF
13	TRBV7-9	CASSANWNTEAFF
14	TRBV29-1	CSAEVLGQARAQHF
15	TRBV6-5	CASSPAGGTGEGYTF
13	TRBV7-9	CASSRLPFFEQYF
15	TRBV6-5	CASSYSRDRSYEQYF
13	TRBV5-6	CASSLRGVREQYF
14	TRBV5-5	CASSWDWEGTEAFF
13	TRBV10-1	CASSEGPGVYQFF
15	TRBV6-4	CASSADPRGTDTQYF
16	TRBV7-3	CASSLTPLAVYNEQFF
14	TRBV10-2	CASSAGQGFTEAFF
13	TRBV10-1	CASREDRGLKAFF
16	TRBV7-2	CASTTGLAGATDTQYF
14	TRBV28	CASRDSSNTGELFF
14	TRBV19	CASGTGDGSEKLFF
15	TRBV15	CATSRGRASYNEQFF
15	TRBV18	CASSPDTGMYNEQFF
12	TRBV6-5	CASSQQGDGYTF
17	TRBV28	CASSIPTVTYRDYGYTF
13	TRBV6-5	CASIQGSPYEQYF
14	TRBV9	CASSAAGHNSPLHF
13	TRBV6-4	CASSADRDTEAFF
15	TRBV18	CASSPGGRGGYEQYF
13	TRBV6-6	CASSPRGDNEQFF
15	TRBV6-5	CASNAGTSAYNEQFF
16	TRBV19	CASKPQGARNTGELFF
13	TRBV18	CASSPSRVTEAFF
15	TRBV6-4	CASSDEAGGPDTQYF
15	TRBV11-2	CASSPVGDTHNEQFF
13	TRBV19	CASSIMRGYEQYF
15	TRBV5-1	CASSWGGLGTDTQYF
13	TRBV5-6	CASSGGQVHGYTF
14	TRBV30	CAWRMGARDTEAFF
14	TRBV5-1	CASSLWAPNTEAFF
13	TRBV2	CASSDGIGDEQYF
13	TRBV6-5	CASSYSQVREAFF
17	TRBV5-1	CASSFRGGGPSTDTQYF
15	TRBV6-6	CASSLLTGPDTEAFF
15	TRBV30	CAWRVGGRGQETQYF
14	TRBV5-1	CASSPGTGSYEQYF
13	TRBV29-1	CSVDISSTDTQYF
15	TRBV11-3	CASSRGLAGKETQYF